This TCR beta chain was sequenced for a study of cytomegalovirus exposure and HLA in healthy donors (dated by TCRdb to about 2017). Regarding the research as a whole: In an earlier analysis of 550 to 750 of the donors, 250 to 300 Gb of sequence data and 120 million or so unique TCR beta sequences from 150 million to 200 million T cells were reported. Among 300 to 450 genotyped donors of the cohort, an average of around 240,000 unique TCR beta nucleotide sequences were sequenced per donor, roughly 18% of them non-productive. A later analysis re-examined previously published TCR beta repertoires from just over 650 donors and added high-resolution HLA genotyping to investigate patterns of TCR occurrence. Besides the first cohort of 666 subjects, a separate validation cohort made up of over 100 different subjects was used. Typing coverage differed by locus: A, B, C, DRB1 and DQB1 were typed in roughly 620-630 donors, DQA1 in 522, DPA1 in some 600, and DPB1 in 450 to 490. To predict cytomegalovirus infection status, the study combined high-throughput TCR immunosequencing, statistical association of individual TCRs with disease status, and machine learning. The later analysis used no new phenotypic data to find candidate immune exposures, relying instead on TCR beta sequences and their occurrence across donors. About five DR-DQ haplotypes were handled as single units for association and clustering, since linkage in the cohort was strong. An earlier analysis of around 640 of the donors used high-throughput TCR beta sequencing to judge whether each TCR beta V gene segment behaved as functional or pseudogenic. An early release that covered around 590 HLA-typed donors contained around 330 gigabases of sequencing data and 65 million to 100 million unique TCR sequences. A later genetic analysis took genome-wide SNP genotypes for about 65% of the roughly 670 donors and used that subset as a discovery cohort. Alongside the repertoire data, information on donor age, sex, ethnicity and CMV serostatus was compiled. The study aimed to test whether signatures of past pathogen exposure could be identified by cataloging public T cell receptors. Class I and class II HLA loci were covered by the typing at four-digit resolution. Using immunosequencing, the study profiled T cell repertoires from around 680 subjects and related those repertoires to cytomegalovirus serostatus. Every repertoire in the discovery cohort had been generated on one and the same sequencing platform. Among the 398 genotyped donors, about 85% belonged to the genetic ancestry cluster associated with self-reported Caucasian donors. Results and caveats for the whole study, not just this receptor: The study listed 150 to 200 TCR beta chains as associated with cytomegalovirus. An association between a missense DCLRE1C variant and V-gene and J-gene trimming of TCR beta chains was found in a later genetic analysis and replicated in an independent cohort. For the cohort, immune exposure information was limited to CMV serostatus. Correlated functional status among segregating V segments might be attributable to linkage disequilibrium, but an unknown experimental factor could not be ruled out. Roughly uniform sequencing depth across donors was assumed in presence/absence analyses, although this assumption may not hold. In an earlier analysis of more than 450 of the donors, most TCR beta V segments were observed in productive rearrangements about 87% or about 30% of the time, broadly matching IMGT annotations. In vitro tests confirmed that three of the cytomegalovirus-associated TCR beta chains recognize cytomegalovirus antigens. A later analysis associated approximately 17,000 TCR beta sequences with specific HLA alleles at a false discovery rate of 0.05. The classifier was reported to diagnose cytomegalovirus status with high specificity and sensitivity in both the original and validation cohorts. In a later analysis, HLA-associated TCR beta chains showed more clonal expansion and lower generation probabilities than non-associated chains that were equally common. Most CMV-associated TCR beta chains appeared to be HLA-restricted in a later analysis, and the HLA associations seemed to be driven largely by CMV exposure. This cohort had only TCR beta chains sequenced, and the lack of alpha or paired-chain data limited which features could be detected. In a later analysis, several top co-occurrence clusters were reported to appear linked to parvovirus B19, influenza, CMV and Epstein-Barr virus. The authors suggested that the approach could potentially be extended to other disease states and immunological phenotypes. A later analysis found that TCR association rates varied across HLA loci, with DRB1 alleles showing the most associated TCRs and HLA-C alleles the fewest. Across donors, most TCR sequences were observed very rarely, whereas some public TCRs were present in many individuals. Assigning TCR associations to individual alleles was difficult when HLA alleles, especially DR and DQ, strongly co-occurred. A further reported finding was that TCR beta sequences accurately predicted the HLA-A and HLA-B alleles for most subjects in the first cohort. A cluster of highly shared sequence variants was judged likely to be a technical artifact of the sequencing pipeline. Some IMGT-functional V segments, including TRBV6-2 and TRBV6-3, could not be distinguished by the 87-base-pair reads and were therefore excluded. Compared with the roughly 700-donor mean, donors in an Asian-associated ancestry cluster had fewer N-insertions in productive TCRs, according to a later genetic analysis. Because HLA typing was missing for some donors at each locus, association tests included only the typed subset. Because counts were too low, seventeen rarely observed V segments, including chromosome 9 orphons, were excluded from the earlier analysis of around 590 of the donors.

Comment on this clone: No cognate antigen has been identified for it. Base-call qualities are not available, and no considerably larger clone is one nucleotide away.

Libraries were prepared through the immunoSEQ multiplex PCR assay. For the multiplex PCR, a mixture combining 60 forward primers for TCR Vbeta segments and 13 reverse primers for TCR Jbeta segments was used. A multiplex PCR assay on genomic DNA amplified the CDR3 region of rearranged TCR beta genes. The amplified TCR beta libraries were sequenced on the Illumina HiSeq System as 87-base-pair reads. The study's processing was this. A later analysis counted approximately 76 million unique TCR beta chains across the 666 repertoires, and some 11 million of these chains were shared by at least two donors. To remove PCR and sequencing errors, raw reads were error-corrected and collapsed into unique sequences using a nearest-neighbor algorithm that merged closely related sequences. V, D and J gene segments were assigned by aligning CDR3 sequences to IMGT reference sequences. For a sequence to be retained, at least a six-nucleotide match to both a V gene segment and a J gene segment was required. A rearrangement counted as productive if the CDR3 had no stop codons and remained in frame with V and J, and every other rearrangement counted as non-productive. Following IMGT convention, CDR3 was defined as the stretch from the second conserved V-encoded cysteine up to the conserved J-encoded phenylalanine. The earlier analysis of about 560 of the donors excluded any sequence lacking an unambiguous match to a single V gene segment. An earlier analysis of several hundred of the donors classified V segments as functional when productive rearrangements were above 56.7% and as segregating when the standard deviation between donors was above 5%. To diagnose cytomegalovirus status from the catalog of TCR beta chain sequences, a statistical classification framework was built. V and J gene assignment, in a later analysis, came from comparing TCR nucleotide sequences with IMGT/GENE-DB human TR gene sequences. In a later analysis, CDR3 sequences and most-parsimonious VDJ recombination scenarios were assigned using the TCRdist pipeline. In a later analysis, each TCR beta chain was defined by its CDR3 amino acid sequence together with its V-gene family, and reads without a unique V-gene family were excluded. To address suspected cross-contamination and a sequencing artifact, a later analysis removed roughly 580 highly shared, low-generation-probability nucleotide sequences. For each public chain, a later analysis derived a clonal expansion index from normalized ranks of inferred template counts within each repertoire. A later analysis computed generation probabilities with a VDJ recombination model fitted to out-of-frame rearrangements, and checked the results against IGoR. In a later analysis, TCR-TCR, TCR-HLA and TCR-CMV co-occurrence was scored with hypergeometric tests, and a repertoire-size bias correction was applied to TCR pairs. To estimate false discovery rates, a later analysis permuted the HLA or CMV assignments 20 times. In a later analysis, co-occurring TCRs were grouped with DBSCAN, and TCRdist sequence similarity was added when clustering was performed within HLA-allele-positive subsets. Repertoires with fewer than 30,000 or more than 120,000 public chains were left out of co-occurrence clustering, as were four to six repertoires with anomalous nucleotide sharing. TCRdb took this table from immuneACCESS and kept in-frame rearrangements with V and J called. Such tables lack part of the clones; where checked against another copy, unresolved V genes explain under half of the gap, and the rest is unexplained. V, J and clone size reflect that table, while D and trimming were determined from the DNA. This sample lists fewer than 100,000 clones; 78% were detected once. 4.1% of the sample is taken by the ten largest.

At the junction V is shortened by 5 bases and J by 0 bases; bases outside the gene matches: 5. CDR1 and CDR2 were assigned from the germline V gene as SGHDT and YYEEEE. Inclusive of the bounding cysteine and phenylalanine, the CDR3 is 14 residues long. Kept here is only the CDR3 DNA, which spans 42 bases and is read in frame from base 1. The cohort was made up of 666 healthy bone marrow donors. At the time of sampling, all cohort members were nominally healthy, though unrecorded immune exposures were likely present. The donor was CMV seropositive and was included in the group of almost 300 seropositive cohort members. A peripheral blood sample was collected from each donor, and TCR beta sequencing was performed on peripheral blood mononuclear cells. Genomic DNA extraction from the blood cell samples was performed with the Qiagen DNeasy Blood Extraction Kit.

The chain employs TRBV5-6 and TRBJ2-7; TRBD1 aligns with 7 central bases. Sequencing was carried out using PBMCs. The clonotype comes from a woman aged 35 to 49 in good health and CMV-seropositive. The CDR3 region reads CASSRQGSSYEQYF. At the DNA level, the sequence is TGTGCCAGCAGTCGACAGGGAAGCTCCTACGAGCAGTACTTC. Reference TRBV5-6 and TRBJ2-7 genes cover what lies past the CDR3, so the full variable domain is DAGVTQSPTHLIKTRGQQVTLRCSPKSGHDTVSWYQQALGQGPQFIFQYYEEEERQRGNFPDRFSGHQFPNYSSELNVNALLLGDSALYLCASSRQGSSYEQYFGPGTRLTVT.